Listed below are T cell receptor beta chains from one sample, sequenced in a study of human T cells and chemical hapten exposure. MiXCR, applied by TCRdb to the RACE reads, yields one record per CDR3 protein. The sample holds tens of thousands of distinct CDR3 sequences, around 10% seen once. The material was whole blood, obtained in connection with sensitization to the hapten diphenylcyclopropenone (DPC). The receptors shown here come from a woman aged 50 to 60 with alopecia areata. Some clones in this sample may be carry-over from other donors' samples. Both conserved end residues are part of each CDR3. A D gene is named only where the DNA matches it firmly. Size values are once, few and many counts, or a class for expanded clones, and some rows have none.

size | J | V | D | DNA | CDR3
few | TRBJ2-7 | TRBV15 | NA | TGTGCCACCAGCGTGTACCGGGGTGGAGATGGGTACTTC | CATSVYRGGDGYF
few | TRBJ2-7 | TRBV5-1 | NA | TGCGCCAGCAGCCCGACAGGGGGTAGGTCTAGCGGGAGTTACGAGCAGTACTTC | CASSPTGGRSSGSYEQYF
NA | TRBJ1-2 | TRBV19 | TRBD1 | TGTGCCAGCACCTCGACAGGGGTCGGTGGCTACACCTTC | CASTSTGVGGYTF
many | TRBJ2-7 | TRBV19 | NA | TGTGCCAGTAGTTACGACCGATTGGGGTCCCCCTACGAGCAGTACTTC | CASSYDRLGSPYEQYF
many | TRBJ2-1 | TRBV29-1 | NA | TGCAGCGTTGAATATGGATCCCTCGGTGAGCAGTTCTTC | CSVEYGSLGEQFF
NA | TRBJ1-2 | TRBV28 | NA | TGTGCCAGCAGAGGGGTAGATGGCTACACCTTC | CASRGVDGYTF
many | TRBJ1-6 | TRBV28 | TRBD1 | TGTGCCAGTACGGGAGGGGGCAATTCACCCCTCCACTTT | CASTGGGNSPLHF
NA | TRBJ2-2 | TRBV7-2 | NA | TGTGCCAGCAGCTTATACAGAGACTCGAACACCGGGGAGCTGTTTTTT | CASSLYRDSNTGELFF
many | TRBJ1-2 | TRBV2 | NA | TGTGCCAGCGGGTCGGGAAACTATGGCTACACCTTC | CASGSGNYGYTF
NA | TRBJ2-7 | TRBV9 | NA | TGTGCCAGCAGCGTAGGCCTAGTGGGGGGCTACGAGCAGTACTTC | CASSVGLVGGYEQYF
NA | TRBJ1-6 | TRBV20-1 | TRBD1 | TGCAGTGCTAGAAGGGGGCGTTCCTATAATTCACCCCTCCACTTT | CSARRGRSYNSPLHF
many | TRBJ2-2 | TRBV24-1 | NA | TGTGCCACCAGTGGGGACACCGCCACCGGGGAGCTGTTTTTT | CATSGDTATGELFF
NA | TRBJ2-5 | TRBV7-2 | NA | TGTGCCAGCAGCTCTAGAGAACTTAGAGAGACCCAGTACTTC | CASSSRELRETQYF
few | TRBJ2-3 | TRBV20-1 | NA | TGCAGTGCTAGGCGGACGTCGCAGGGGACGGGGACGCAGTATTTT | CSARRTSQGTGTQYF
many | TRBJ2-3 | TRBV7-8 | NA | TGTGCCAGCAGCTTAAGGCTGCCGGACCCTGGCACAGATACGCAGTATTTT | CASSLRLPDPGTDTQYF
NA | TRBJ2-7 | TRBV7-9 | TRBD1 | TGTGCCAGCAGCTTACCCGGACAGGCTACAAAGAAAGAATTC | CASSLPGQATKKEF
few | TRBJ2-7 | TRBV27 | NA | TGTGCCAGCAGTTCCCAGGGGCAATCCTACGAGCAGTACTTC | CASSSQGQSYEQYF
few | TRBJ2-3 | TRBV29-1 | TRBD1 | TGCAGCGGGACAGGACAGGGGAGGAATACGCAGTATTTT | CSGTGQGRNTQYF
NA | TRBJ2-3 | TRBV18 | NA | TGTGCCAGCTCACAGGCGATTTCAGGCACAGATACGCAGTATTTT | CASSQAISGTDTQYF
few | TRBJ1-6 | TRBV12-5 | NA | TGTGCTAGTGGTCCAACCACAGGGAATTCACCCCTCCACTTT | CASGPTTGNSPLHF
few | TRBJ2-2 | TRBV21-1 | NA | TGTGCCAGCAGCAAAGACGAAAGTGAGGAACGGACGAACACCGGGGAGCTGTTTTTT | CASSKDESEERTNTGELFF
many | TRBJ2-7 | TRBV10-3 | TRBD1 | TGTGCCATCAGTCCTACGGGACAGGGGTTTTACGAGCAGTACTTC | CAISPTGQGFYEQYF
many | TRBJ1-4 | TRBV20-1 | TRBD1 | TGCAGTGCTAGCCCAAGGGGACAGGGCGAAAAACTGTTTTTT | CSASPRGQGEKLFF
NA | TRBJ2-1 | TRBV28 | NA | TGTGCCAGCACCACTACTTTAAATGAGCAGTTCTTC | CASTTTLNEQFF
once | TRBJ2-2 | TRBV5-1 | TRBD2 | TGCGCCAGCAGCTTCGAGACTAGCGTCGGGGAGCTGTTTTTT | CASSFETSVGELFF
many | TRBJ1-1 | TRBV7-2 | NA | TGTGCCAGCAGCCCTCCCCCACAGGGATTTATGAACACTGAAGCTTTCTTT | CASSPPPQGFMNTEAFF
NA | TRBJ2-5 | TRBV14 | TRBD2 | TGTGCCAGCAGCCAAGGGACTAGCGGGACAGAGACCCAGTACTTC | CASSQGTSGTETQYF
many | TRBJ2-1 | TRBV20-1 | TRBD2 | TGCAGTGCTAGAGAGGGGGGGAATGAGCAGTTCTTC | CSAREGGNEQFF
NA | TRBJ2-7 | TRBV5-8 | NA | TGTGCCAGCAGCTCTAGGGGATACGAGCAGTACTTC | CASSSRGYEQYF
many | TRBJ2-1 | TRBV5-1 | NA | TGCGCCAGCAGCCCCCGACAGACTTCCAATGAGCAGTTCTTC | CASSPRQTSNEQFF
NA | TRBJ1-1 | TRBV5-5 | NA | TGTGCCAGCAGCTTACGGGCAGTCAATACTGAAGCTTTCTTT | CASSLRAVNTEAFF
many | TRBJ1-5 | TRBV18 | NA | TGTGCCAGCTCGGAGACAGGATACTATCAGCCCCAGCATTTT | CASSETGYYQPQHF
many | TRBJ2-5 | TRBV5-1 | NA | TGCGCCAGCAGCTTGGAGGGAAAAGAGACCCAGTACTTC | CASSLEGKETQYF
few | TRBJ1-1 | TRBV7-6 | NA | TGTGCCAGCAGCTTTCCCCCCACTGAAGCTTTCTTT | CASSFPPTEAFF
few | TRBJ1-2 | TRBV7-2 | TRBD1 | TGTGCCAGCAGCCCTCAGGGACAGGGGTTTGGTGGCTACACCTTC | CASSPQGQGFGGYTF
NA | TRBJ2-7 | TRBV7-9 | TRBD1 | TGTGCCAGCAGCAACAGGGACAGGGGCTCCTACGAGCAGTACTTC | CASSNRDRGSYEQYF
many | TRBJ1-2 | TRBV18 | TRBD1 | TGTGCCAGCTCACCCCTCGACAGGGTTGGGGGCTACACCTTC | CASSPLDRVGGYTF
few | TRBJ1-1 | TRBV29-1 | NA | TGCAGCGCCGAGTGGTCTGAAGCTTTCTTT | CSAEWSEAFF
NA | TRBJ2-5 | TRBV28 | NA | TGTGCCAGCAGGCCAGTTGTAGTGGAGACCCAGTACTTC | CASRPVVVETQYF
many | TRBJ2-1 | TRBV7-2 | TRBD1 | TGTGCCAGCAGCCTCATGGCCGGCGGGACAGGGAAGAATGAGCAGTTCTTC | CASSLMAGGTGKNEQFF
few | TRBJ2-7 | TRBV11-1 | NA | TGTGCCAGCAGCTTAGCTGAGTCCTACGAGCAGTACTTC | CASSLAESYEQYF
NA | TRBJ1-1 | TRBV20-1 | NA | TGCAGTGCTAGAGATGGAGGGTCCACTGAAGCTTTCTTT | CSARDGGSTEAFF
few | TRBJ2-1 | TRBV14 | TRBD2 | TGTGCCAGCAGCCCTATGGGACTAGCGGGGGACAATGAGCAGTTCTTC | CASSPMGLAGDNEQFF
many | TRBJ2-1 | TRBV28 | TRBD2 | TGTGCCAGCAGTGGGTCCTTGGAGCGGGGGAGCTCCTACAATGAGCAGTTCTTC | CASSGSLERGSSYNEQFF